This TCR beta chain emerged from a study of cytomegalovirus exposure and HLA in healthy donors. For the study at large: For the roughly 370 genotyped donors, roughly 80% fell within the Caucasian-associated ancestry cluster. Points from the study as a whole: According to a later analysis, most TCR beta chains associated with CMV appeared HLA-restricted.

Concerning this clone: Its antigen is not identified.

This PCR relied on a set of 60 Vbeta primers and 13 Jbeta primers. Original analysis: A later analysis tallied tens of millions of unique TCR beta chains, approximately 11 million of them shared. Data came from immunoSEQ multiplex PCR; TCRdb stores just in-frame clones and leaves some out. Clone size and the V and J calls come from that table; the DNA yielded D and trimming. The table lists 160,000 or so clones, 65% to 85% of them singletons, with approximately 1.5% in the top ten. CDR1 is SGHAT, CDR2 FQDESV, per germline (reference sequence). CDR3 length: 17 residues. Trimming left V 5 bases short and J 4 bases short, with 22 bases between.

The chain joins TRBV11-1 to TRBJ2-3, with a tentative D call TRBD2 (8 bases). The receptor comes from a woman aged 18-29 years in good health and CMV-seronegative. Material for sequencing was PBMCs. Written as DNA, the CDR3 is TGTGCCAGCAGCAGGGGGCTCAGCGGGGGTGGTGCAGATACGCAGTATTTT. It specifies CASSRGLSGGGADTQYF.